This T cell receptor beta chain was captured in a study of blood T cell repertoires in COVID-19. Across the study: The origin of the acute and convalescent COVID-19 samples was the United States, Italy and Spain. T cells, B-cell-depleted T cells, or PBMCs provided the cDNA or gDNA that served as material.

As handled by the study authors: Amplification of reference gene primers provided the estimated nucleated cell counts. Sequencing used immunoSEQ multiplex PCR; TCRdb keeps in-frame clones, though not all of them. The D gene and trimming were derived from the DNA, and the V and J assignments and clone size from that table. The table has approximately 100,000 clones, around 87% seen once. There are 14 residues in the CDR3. The germline CDR1 and CDR2 sequences are MNHEY and SVGAGI. V gave up 6 bases and J gave up 5 bases, with 16 bases separating them. The genes are TRBV6-5 and TRBJ1-2; no clear D. This clonotype originated in a woman in her twenties or thirties with acute or convalescent COVID-19. Sequenced sample: peripheral blood. This chain's CDR3 is CASSPQWGVYGYTF. CDR3 coding DNA: TGTGCCAGCAGCCCCCAGTGGGGAGTATATGGCTACACCTTC.